This TCR beta chain stems from a study of shared clonotypes between healthy human individuals. This clone appeared a single time. Losses at the gene ends were 6 bases for V and 4 bases for J; bases not matched to a gene: 3. The CDR3 covers 12 residues. Germline CDR1 is ENHRY and CDR2 is SYGVKD. Here immunoSEQ multiplex PCR was the method, and the copy in TCRdb shows in-frame clones only, minus some. Here the sample spans over a million clones, approximately 80% being singletons. The receptor's source is a young man in good health. Some clones in this sample may be carry-over from other donors' samples. V gene TRBV10-3 combines with J gene TRBJ2-7; 7 bases fit TRBD1. Sequenced sample: memory CD4+ T cells from PBMCs. Subset defined: CD45RA-negative fraction. The CDR3 sequence: CAIRNRGYEQYF. DNA for the CDR3: TGTGCCATCAGGAACAGGGGATACGAGCAGTACTTC.